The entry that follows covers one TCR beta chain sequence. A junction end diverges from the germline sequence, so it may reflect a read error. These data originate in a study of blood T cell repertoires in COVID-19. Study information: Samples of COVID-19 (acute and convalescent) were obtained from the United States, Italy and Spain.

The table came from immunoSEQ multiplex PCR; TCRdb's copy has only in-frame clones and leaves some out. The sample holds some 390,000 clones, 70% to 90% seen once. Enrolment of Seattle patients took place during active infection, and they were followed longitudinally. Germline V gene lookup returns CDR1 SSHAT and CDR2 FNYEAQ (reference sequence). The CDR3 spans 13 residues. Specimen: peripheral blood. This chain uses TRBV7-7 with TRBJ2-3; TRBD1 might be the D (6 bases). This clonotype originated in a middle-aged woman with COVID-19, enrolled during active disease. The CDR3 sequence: CASSAQGTDTQYF. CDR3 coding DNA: TGTGCTAGCAGCGCCCAGGGGACAGATACGCAGTATTTT. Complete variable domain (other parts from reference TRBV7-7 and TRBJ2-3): GAGVSQSPRYKVTKRGQDVTLRCDPISSHATLYWYQQALGQGPEFLTYFNYEAQPDKSGLPSDRFSAERPEGSISTLTIQRTEQRDSAMYRCASSAQGTDTQYFGPGTRLTVL.